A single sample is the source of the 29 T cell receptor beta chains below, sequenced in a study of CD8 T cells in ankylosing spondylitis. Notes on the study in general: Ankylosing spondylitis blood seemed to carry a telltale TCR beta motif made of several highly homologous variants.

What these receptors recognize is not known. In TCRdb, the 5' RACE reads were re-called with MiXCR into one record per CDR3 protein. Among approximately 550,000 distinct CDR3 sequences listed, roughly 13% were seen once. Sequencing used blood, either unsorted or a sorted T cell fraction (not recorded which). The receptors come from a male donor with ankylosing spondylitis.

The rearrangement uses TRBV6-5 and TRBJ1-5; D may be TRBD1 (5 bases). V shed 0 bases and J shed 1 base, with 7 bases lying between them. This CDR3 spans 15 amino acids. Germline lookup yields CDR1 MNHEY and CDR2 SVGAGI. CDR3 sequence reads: CASSYSWGSNQPQHF. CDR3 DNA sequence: TGTGCCAGCAGTTACTCATGGGGGAGCAATCAGCCCCAGCATTTT.

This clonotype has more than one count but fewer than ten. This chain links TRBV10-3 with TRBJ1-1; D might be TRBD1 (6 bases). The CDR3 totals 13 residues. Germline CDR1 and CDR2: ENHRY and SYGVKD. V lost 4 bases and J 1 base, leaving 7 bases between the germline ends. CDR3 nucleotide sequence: TGTGCCATCAGTGTGACAGGGAACACTGAAGCTTTCTTT. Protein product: CAISVTGNTEAFF.

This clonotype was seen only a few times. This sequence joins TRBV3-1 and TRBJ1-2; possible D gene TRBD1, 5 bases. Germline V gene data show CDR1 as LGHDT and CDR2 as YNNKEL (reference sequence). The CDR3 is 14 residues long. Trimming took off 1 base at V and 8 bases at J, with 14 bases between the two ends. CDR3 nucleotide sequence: TGTGCCAGCAGCCAAGTGAGACAGACGGACGGCTACACCTTC. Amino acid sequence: CASSQVRQTDGYTF.

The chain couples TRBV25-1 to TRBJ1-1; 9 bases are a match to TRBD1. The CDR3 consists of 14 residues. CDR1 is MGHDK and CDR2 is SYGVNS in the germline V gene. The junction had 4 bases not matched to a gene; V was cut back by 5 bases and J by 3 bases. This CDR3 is CASSTGGEDTEAFF. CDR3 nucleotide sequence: TGTGCCAGCAGTACAGGGGGCGAGGACACTGAAGCTTTCTTT.

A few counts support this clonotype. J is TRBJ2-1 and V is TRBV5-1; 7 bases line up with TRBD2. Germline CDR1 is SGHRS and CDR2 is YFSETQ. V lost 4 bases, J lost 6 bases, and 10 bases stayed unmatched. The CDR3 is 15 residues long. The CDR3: CASSGGREYGNEQFF. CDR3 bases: TGCGCCAGCAGCGGCGGGCGGGAGTATGGCAATGAGCAGTTCTTC. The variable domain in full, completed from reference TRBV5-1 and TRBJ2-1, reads KAGVTQTPRYLIKTRGQQVTLSCSPISGHRSVSWYQQTPGQGLQFLFEYFSETQRNKGNFPGRFSGRQFSNSRSEMNVSTLELGDSALYLCASSGGREYGNEQFFGPGTRLTVL.

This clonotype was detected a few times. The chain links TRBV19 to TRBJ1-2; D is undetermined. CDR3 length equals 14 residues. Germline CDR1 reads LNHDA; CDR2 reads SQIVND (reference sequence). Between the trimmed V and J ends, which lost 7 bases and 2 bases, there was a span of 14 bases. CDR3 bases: TGTGCCAGTACCTATGGGGTTGTCAACTATGGCTACACCTTC. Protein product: CASTYGVVNYGYTF.

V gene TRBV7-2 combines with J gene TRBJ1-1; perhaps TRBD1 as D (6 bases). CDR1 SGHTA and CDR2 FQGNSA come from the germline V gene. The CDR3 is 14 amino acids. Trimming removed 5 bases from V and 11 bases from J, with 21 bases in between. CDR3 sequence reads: CASSQSSGAPGAFF. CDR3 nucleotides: TGTGCCAGCAGCCAGTCCTCAGGGGCGCCTGGGGCTTTCTTT.

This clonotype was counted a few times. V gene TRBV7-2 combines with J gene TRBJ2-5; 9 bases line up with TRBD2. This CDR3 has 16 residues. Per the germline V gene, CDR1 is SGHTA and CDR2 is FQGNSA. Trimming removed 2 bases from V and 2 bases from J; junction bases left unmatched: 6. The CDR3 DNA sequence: TGTGCCAGCAGCTTAAGTCGTAGCGGGGGACAAGAGACCCAGTACTTC. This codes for CASSLSRSGGQETQYF. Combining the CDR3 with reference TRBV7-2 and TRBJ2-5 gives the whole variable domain GAGVSQSPSNKVTEKGKDVELRCDPISGHTALYWYRQSLGQGLEFLIYFQGNSAPDKSGLPSDRFSAERTGGSVSTLTIQRTQQEDSAVYLCASSLSRSGGQETQYFGPGTRLLVL.

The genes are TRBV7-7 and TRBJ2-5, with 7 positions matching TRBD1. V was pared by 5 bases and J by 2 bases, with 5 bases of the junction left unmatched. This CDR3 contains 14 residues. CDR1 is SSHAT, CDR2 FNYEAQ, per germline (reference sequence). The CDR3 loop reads CASSPSDRQETQYF. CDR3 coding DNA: TGTGCCAGCAGCCCCTCGGACAGGCAAGAGACCCAGTACTTC.

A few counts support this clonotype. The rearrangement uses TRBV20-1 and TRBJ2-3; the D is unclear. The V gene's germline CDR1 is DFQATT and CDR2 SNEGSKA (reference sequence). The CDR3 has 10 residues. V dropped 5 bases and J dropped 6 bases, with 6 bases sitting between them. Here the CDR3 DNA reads TGCAGTGCTTCGATGGATACGCAGTATTTT. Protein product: CSASMDTQYF.

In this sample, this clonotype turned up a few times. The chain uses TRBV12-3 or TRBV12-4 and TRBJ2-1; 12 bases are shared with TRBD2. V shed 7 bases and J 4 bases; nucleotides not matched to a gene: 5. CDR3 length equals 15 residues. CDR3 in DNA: TGTGCCAGCACCCCTAGCGGGAGGGTTTACAATGAGCAGTTCTTC. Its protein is CASTPSGRVYNEQFF.

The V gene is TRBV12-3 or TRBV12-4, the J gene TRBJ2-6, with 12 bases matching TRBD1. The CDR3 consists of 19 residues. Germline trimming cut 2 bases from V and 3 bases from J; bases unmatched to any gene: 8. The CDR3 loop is CASSLRRDRGLFGANVLTF. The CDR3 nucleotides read TGTGCCAGCAGTTTACGCCGGGACAGGGGGCTATTTGGGGCCAACGTCCTGACTTTC.

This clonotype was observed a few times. CDR3 sequence (DNA): TGTGCCAGCAGCACGGACCTCGGGGAGCAGTTCTTC. Amino acids: CASSTDLGEQFF. The J gene is TRBJ2-1, the V gene TRBV11-3; no reliable D call. Deletions cut 5 bases from V and 10 bases from J, with 12 bases between. CDR3 size: 12 residues. Per the germline V gene, CDR1 is SGHNT and CDR2 is YENEEA. The full variable domain, completed using reference TRBV11-3 and TRBJ2-1, is EAGVVQSPRYKIIEKKQPVAFWCNPISGHNTLYWYLQNLGQGPELLIRYENEEAVDDSQLPKDRFSAERLKGVDSTLKIQPAELGDSAVYLCASSTDLGEQFFGPGTRLTVL.

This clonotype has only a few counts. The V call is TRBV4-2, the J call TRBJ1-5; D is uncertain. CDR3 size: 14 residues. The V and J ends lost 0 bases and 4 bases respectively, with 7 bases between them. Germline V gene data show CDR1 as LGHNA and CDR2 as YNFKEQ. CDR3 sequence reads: CASSQDTVNQPQHF. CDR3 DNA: TGTGCCAGCAGCCAAGATACGGTGAATCAGCCCCAGCATTTT.

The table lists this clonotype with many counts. The CDR3 loop reads CASSQVGLAGNSGANVLTF. The DNA for the CDR3 is TGTGCCAGCAGCCAAGTTGGCCTAGCGGGTAACTCTGGGGCCAACGTCCTGACTTTC. The chain couples TRBV4-2 to TRBJ2-6, with TRBD2 matching 8 bases. The CDR3 is 19 residues long. The germline V gene encodes CDR1 LGHNA and CDR2 YNFKEQ. Trimming at V came to 1 base and at J to 0 bases, leaving 8 bases not matched to a gene.

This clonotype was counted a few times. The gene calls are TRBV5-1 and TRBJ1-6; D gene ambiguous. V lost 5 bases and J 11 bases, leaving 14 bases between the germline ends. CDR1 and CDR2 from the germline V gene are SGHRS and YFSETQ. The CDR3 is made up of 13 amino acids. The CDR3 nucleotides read TGCGCCAGCAGTTCGTCTCGGACCACACCCCTCCACTTT. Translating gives CASSSSRTTPLHF. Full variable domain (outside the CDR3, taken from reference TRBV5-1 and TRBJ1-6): KAGVTQTPRYLIKTRGQQVTLSCSPISGHRSVSWYQQTPGQGLQFLFEYFSETQRNKGNFPGRFSGRQFSNSRSEMNVSTLELGDSALYLCASSSSRTTPLHFGNGTRLTVT.

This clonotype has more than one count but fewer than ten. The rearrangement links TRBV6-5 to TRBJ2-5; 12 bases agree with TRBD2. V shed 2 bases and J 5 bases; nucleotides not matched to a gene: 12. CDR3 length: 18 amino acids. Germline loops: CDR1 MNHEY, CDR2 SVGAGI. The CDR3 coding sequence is TGTGCCAGCAGTTACCAGACTAGCGGGAGATCAAGTTCGGAGACCCAGTACTTC. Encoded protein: CASSYQTSGRSSSETQYF.

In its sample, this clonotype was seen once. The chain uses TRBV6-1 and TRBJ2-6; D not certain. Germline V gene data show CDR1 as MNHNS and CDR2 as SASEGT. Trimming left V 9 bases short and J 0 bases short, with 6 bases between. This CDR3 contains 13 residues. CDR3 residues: CASAGSGANVLTF. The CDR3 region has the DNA TGTGCCAGTGCTGGCTCTGGGGCCAACGTCCTGACTTTC.

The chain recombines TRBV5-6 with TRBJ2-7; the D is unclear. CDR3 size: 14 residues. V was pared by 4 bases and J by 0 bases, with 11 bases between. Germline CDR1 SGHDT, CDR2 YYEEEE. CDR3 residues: CASSTGPHSYEQYV. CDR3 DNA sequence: TGTGCCAGCAGCACTGGGCCGCACTCCTACGAGCAGTACGTC.

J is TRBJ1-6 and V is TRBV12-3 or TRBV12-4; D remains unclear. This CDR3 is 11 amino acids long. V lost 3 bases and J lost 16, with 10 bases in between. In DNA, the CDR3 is TGTGCCAGCAGTTTCCTCCACCGTCTCCACTTT. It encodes CASSFLHRLHF.

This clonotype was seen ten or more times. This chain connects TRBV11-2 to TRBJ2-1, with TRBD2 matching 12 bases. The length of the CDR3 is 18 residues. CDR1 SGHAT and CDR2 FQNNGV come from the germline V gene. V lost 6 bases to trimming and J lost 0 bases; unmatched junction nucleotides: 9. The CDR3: CASRPGTSGFSSYNEQFF. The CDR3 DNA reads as TGTGCCAGCAGGCCCGGGACTAGCGGGTTCAGCTCCTACAATGAGCAGTTCTTC.

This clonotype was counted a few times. The CDR3 sequence: CASSGTPVNQPQHF. The CDR3 DNA reads as TGTGCCAGCAGCGGGACACCCGTCAATCAGCCCCAGCATTTT. The chain links TRBV6-1 to TRBJ1-5, with D possibly matching TRBD1 (6 bases). The CDR3 runs 14 residues. V was cut by 6 bases and J by 3 bases, with 12 bases left in between. From germline, CDR1 is MNHNS and CDR2 SASEGT.

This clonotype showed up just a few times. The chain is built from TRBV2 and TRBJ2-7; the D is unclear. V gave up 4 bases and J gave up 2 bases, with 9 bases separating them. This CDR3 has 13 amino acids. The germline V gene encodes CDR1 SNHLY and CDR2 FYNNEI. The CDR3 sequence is CASSGQVAYEQYF. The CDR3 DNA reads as TGTGCCAGCAGTGGGCAGGTTGCCTACGAGCAGTACTTC.

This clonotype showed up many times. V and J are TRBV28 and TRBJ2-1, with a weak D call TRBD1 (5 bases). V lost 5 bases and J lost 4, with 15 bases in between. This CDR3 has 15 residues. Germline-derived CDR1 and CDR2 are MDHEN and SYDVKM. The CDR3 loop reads CASSENGRAYNEQFF. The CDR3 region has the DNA TGTGCCAGCAGTGAGAACGGCAGGGCTTACAATGAGCAGTTCTTC.

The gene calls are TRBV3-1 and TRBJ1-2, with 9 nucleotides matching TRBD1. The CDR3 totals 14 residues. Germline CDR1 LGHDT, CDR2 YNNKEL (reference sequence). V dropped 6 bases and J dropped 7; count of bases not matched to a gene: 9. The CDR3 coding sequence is TGTGCCAGCAGTCCCGGGGGACAGGGTTTTGGCTACACCTTC. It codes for CASSPGGQGFGYTF.

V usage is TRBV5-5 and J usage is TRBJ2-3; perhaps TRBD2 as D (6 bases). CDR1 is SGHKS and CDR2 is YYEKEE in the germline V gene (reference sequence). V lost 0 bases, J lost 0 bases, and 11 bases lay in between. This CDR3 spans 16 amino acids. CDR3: CASSLGGLLSTDTQYF. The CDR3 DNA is TGTGCCAGCAGCTTGGGGGGACTCCTTAGCACAGATACGCAGTATTTT. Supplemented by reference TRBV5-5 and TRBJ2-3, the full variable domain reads DAGVTQSPTHLIKTRGQQVTLRCSPISGHKSVSWYQQVLGQGPQFIFQYYEKEERGRGNFPDRFSARQFPNYSSELNVNALLLGDSALYLCASSLGGLLSTDTQYFGPGTRLTVL.

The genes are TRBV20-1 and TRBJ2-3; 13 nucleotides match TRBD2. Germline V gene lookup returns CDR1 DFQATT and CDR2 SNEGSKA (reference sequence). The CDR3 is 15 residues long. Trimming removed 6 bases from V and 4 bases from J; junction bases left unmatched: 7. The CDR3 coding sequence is TGCAGTGCATGGACTAGCGGGAGTAGTGCAGATACGCAGTATTTT. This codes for CSAWTSGSSADTQYF.

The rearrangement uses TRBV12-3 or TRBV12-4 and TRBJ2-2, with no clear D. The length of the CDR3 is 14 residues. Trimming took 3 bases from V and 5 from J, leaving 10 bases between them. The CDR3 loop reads CASSLAAWTGELFF. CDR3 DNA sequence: TGTGCCAGCAGTTTGGCAGCTTGGACCGGGGAGCTGTTTTTT.

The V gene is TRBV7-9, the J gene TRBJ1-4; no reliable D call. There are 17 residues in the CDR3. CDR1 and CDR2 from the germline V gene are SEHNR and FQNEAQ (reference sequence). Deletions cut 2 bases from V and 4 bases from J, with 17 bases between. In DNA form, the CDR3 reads TGTGCCAGCAGCTTAATATTCCGCCGGGATAATAATGAAAAACTGTTTTTT. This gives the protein CASSLIFRRDNNEKLFF. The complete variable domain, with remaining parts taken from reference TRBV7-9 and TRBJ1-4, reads DTGVSQNPRHKITKRGQNVTFRCDPISEHNRLYWYRQTLGQGPEFLTYFQNEAQLEKSRLLSDRFSAERPKGSFSTLEIQRTEQGDSAMYLCASSLIFRRDNNEKLFFGSGTQLSVL.